This T cell receptor beta chain was found in a study of T cell repertoires in cytomegalovirus infection (dated by TCRdb to between 2018 and 2021). General notes on the study: Donor HLA type was relevant to the analysis, because carriage of CMV infection together with the matching HLA type was indicated by public TCR beta signatures. The full study reports these points: In both this cohort and an independent cohort of 350 to 400 donors, the cumulative frequency of public TCR beta family members distinguished carriers of CMV infection plus the relevant HLA type. The ex vivo response was dominated by HLA-C-restricted CMV-specific TCR beta clonotypes, which also provided the single most frequent clonotype in two of eight donors.

Instrument used: Illumina HiSeq 1500. The public reads were quality trimmed at Q25 with fastp and then assembled into clones with MiXCR by TCRdb, keeping productive beta chains. When rows share a CDR3 protein, they turn into one entry using the most common DNA and genes. This sample lists around 270,000 distinct CDR3 sequences; around 8.7% were detected once. The ten largest clones take up roughly 16% of the sample. This clonotype was counted at least ten times. No cognate antigen has been identified for it. Per-base quality was not reported, and no clone a single base away is much larger than it. V is cut by 5 bases and J by 1 base, and the space between the germline ends is 11 bases. As encoded in the germline V gene (reference sequence), CDR1 is SEHNR while CDR2 is FQNEAQ. Counted from cysteine to phenylalanine, this CDR3 has 14 amino acids. Of the read, only the CDR3 DNA is kept; its 42 bases are in frame from base 1.

The sequence links TRBV7-9 to TRBJ2-5; the D gene cannot be resolved reliably. This sequence originates from a human donor in good health (CMV status not recorded). Some clones in this sample may be carry-over from other donors' samples. Sequenced material: PBMCs. The CDR3 region reads CASSGHAVQETQYF. The sequenced DNA: TGTGCCAGCAGCGGGCATGCAGTCCAAGAGACCCAGTACTTC.